Presented here are 4 T cell receptor beta chains from one specimen sequenced in a study of blood T cell repertoires in COVID-19. TCRdb's table, derived via immunoSEQ multiplex PCR, lists solely in-frame clones and lacks some. The data show roughly 86,000 clones, about 85% seen once. Source material: peripheral blood. The source of these receptors is a woman aged 70-85 years with acute or convalescent COVID-19.

The chain employs TRBV6-8 and TRBJ1-1; 9 bases are a match to TRBD1. V lost 7 bases, J lost 0 bases, and 27 bases stayed unmatched. The CDR3 is 22 amino acids. Per the germline V gene, CDR1 is MNHGY and CDR2 is SAAAGT. DNA of the CDR3: TGTGCCAGCAAAATTTCCCCGGACAGGGGAGCGCCTACCCCGATAATGAACACTGAAGCTTTCTTT. Translation gives CASKISPDRGAPTPIMNTEAFF.

DNA for the CDR3: TGTGCCACCAGCAGGAGGGTCGGGGGGGCATACAATGAGCAGTTCTTC. It is translated as CATSRRVGGAYNEQFF. The rearrangement uses TRBV15 and TRBJ2-1, with TRBD2 identical over 8 bases. The V gene's germline CDR1 is LNHNV and CDR2 YYDKDF (reference sequence). V shed 3 bases and J 4 bases; nucleotides not matched to a gene: 8. CDR3 length equals 16 residues.

This clone occurred a few times. The rearrangement joins TRBV4-1 to TRBJ1-4, with D possibly TRBD1 on 5 matching bases. The ends were cut back, 0 bases at V and 0 bases at J, with 17 bases in the middle. The length of the CDR3 is 19 residues. Germline CDR1 reads MGHRA; CDR2 reads YSYEKL. The CDR3 bases are TGCGCCAGCAGCCAAGATTCACCGGGGGTACTTACAACTAATGAAAAACTGTTTTTT. This codes for CASSQDSPGVLTTNEKLFF.

The gene calls are TRBV5-1 and TRBJ1-1; possibly TRBD1 for D (5 bases). CDR1 SGHRS and CDR2 YFSETQ come from the germline V gene. The CDR3 runs 12 residues. V lost 4 bases to trimming and J lost 7 bases, with 11 bases between them. CDR3 sequence reads: CASSRGSGEAFF. The CDR3 nucleotides read TGCGCCAGCAGCCGGGGGTCAGGTGAAGCTTTCTTT.